This T cell receptor (beta chain) was sequenced for a study of blood T cell repertoires in COVID-19. At the level of the study: PBMCs, B-cell-depleted T cells, or T cells were the source of the cDNA or gDNA that made up the material.

Clones were sequenced by immunoSEQ multiplex PCR, and TCRdb holds only the in-frame ones, with some missing. Of roughly 130,000 clones listed, around 77% are singletons. Per germline, CDR1 ENHRY and CDR2 SYGVKD. This CDR3 is built from 13 residues. The V and J ends lost 8 bases and 4 bases respectively, with 11 bases between them. This receptor was taken from a man between 60 and 70 years old with active or convalescent COVID-19. Sequencing was performed on peripheral blood. V gene TRBV10-3 combines with J gene TRBJ2-2, with D unclear. The CDR3 loop is CAIGATATGELFF. The CDR3 coding sequence is TGTGCCATCGGAGCCACGGCCACCGGGGAGCTGTTTTTT.